The 8 T cell receptor beta chains reported below all come from one sample, sequenced in a study of CD8+CD57+ T cells in acquired aplastic anemia. The authors sequenced patients whose flow cytometry had shown CD8+CD57+ cell expansion. Template material for TCR beta VDJ and CDR3 profiling consisted of genomic DNA. TCRdb itself ran the reads through MiXCR, one entry per CDR3 protein. The sample holds fewer than 300,000 distinct CDR3 sequences, around 82% seen once. Sequenced: sorted CD4+, CD8+, or CD8+CD57+ T cells (not recorded which) from PBMCs. These receptors came from a human donor with aplastic anemia.

As to this clonotype: One end of the junction is discordant with germline, which a read error may explain. The chain carries TRBV7-4 and TRBJ2-5; TRBD1 is a possible D gene (5 bases). This CDR3 spans 14 amino acids. The germline V gene has CDR1 SGHVT and CDR2 SQSDAQ. The CDR3 coding sequence is TGTGCCACCAGCTGGGGCCCCAGCCAAGAGAAGAAGTACTTC. It encodes CATSWGPSQEKKYF.

Note on this clonotype: It is likely a read error, because the conserved phenylalanine at the end of the CDR3 is missing. The rearrangement joins TRBV15 to TRBJ2-1, with D perhaps TRBD1 (6 bases). The CDR3 is 15 amino acids. V was trimmed by 3 bases and J by 7 bases, leaving 16 bases between them. The germline V gene encodes CDR1 LNHNV and CDR2 YYDKDF (reference sequence). The CDR3, as DNA: TGTGCCACCAGCAGGGGCCAGGGGCACGAGAATGAGCAGTTCTGC. Protein product: CATSRGQGHENEQFC.

The V and J genes are TRBV7-2 and TRBJ2-3; D is ambiguous. V lost 0 bases to trimming and J lost 8 bases, with 15 bases between them. CDR3 length equals 15 residues. Germline assignment: CDR1 SGHTA and CDR2 FQGNSA. CDR3 sequence reads: CASSLASGAGATQYF. The CDR3 DNA is TGTGCCAGCAGCTTAGCGTCGGGTGCTGGAGCTACGCAGTATTTT.

This clonotype was observed a few times. The chain carries TRBV10-3 and TRBJ1-5; D is unresolved. The V gene lost 10 bases and the J gene lost 2 bases, with 12 bases spanning the gap. CDR1 is ENHRY, CDR2 SYGVKD, per germline. This CDR3 contains 13 residues. CDR3 residues: CATGGRGNQPQHF. The DNA of the CDR3 is TGTGCCACCGGTGGTCGGGGCAATCAGCCCCAGCATTTT.

The V gene is TRBV9, the J gene TRBJ2-1; D may be TRBD1 or TRBD2 (7 bases each). This CDR3 region has 16 residues. CDR1 and CDR2 from the germline V gene are SGDLS and YYNGEE. Trimming pared 4 bases from V and 4 bases from J, leaving 18 bases between. This chain's CDR3 is CASSPGGDTPYNEQFF. The CDR3 DNA follows: TGTGCCAGCAGCCCAGGGGGGGATACCCCGTACAATGAGCAGTTCTTC.

This clonotype appeared once. J is TRBJ2-5 and V is TRBV20-1; possibly TRBD1 or TRBD2 for D (6 bases each). The CDR3 has 14 residues. Germline CDR1 DFQATT, CDR2 SNEGSKA (reference sequence). Trimming cost V 0 bases and J 4 bases, with 12 bases left between them. This chain's CDR3 is CSAREVEGVETQYF. As DNA, the CDR3 is TGCAGTGCTAGAGAGGTGGAGGGGGTAGAGACCCAGTACTTC.

The chain is built from TRBV7-9 and TRBJ2-3, with 8 bases that match TRBD2. Germline V CDR1 and CDR2: SEHNR, FQNEAQ (reference sequence). The junction had 15 bases not matched to a gene; V was cut back by 3 bases and J by 13 bases. The CDR3 runs to 15 residues. For the CDR3, the DNA is TGTGCCAGCAGCTTGCAAAGAAGGAGCGGGGGCGATGAGTATTTT. Amino acids: CASSLQRRSGGDEYF.

The rearrangement links TRBV5-6 to TRBJ2-1; tentatively, D is TRBD2 (6 bases). This CDR3 has 15 residues. Germline CDR1 is SGHDT and CDR2 is YYEEEE. The germline V and J ends were trimmed by 4 bases and 2 bases, with 13 bases remaining between them. DNA for the CDR3: TGTGCCAGCAGCCCTCGGACGGGAGCCTACAATGAGCAGTTCTTC. Translating it yields CASSPRTGAYNEQFF.